The following is a T cell receptor beta chain sequence with its context. The table came from immunoSEQ multiplex PCR; TCRdb's copy has only in-frame clones and leaves some out. The table has around 2,000 clones, 60% to 80% seen once. These data come from a study of somatic mutations in cytotoxic T cells in rheumatoid arthritis. V shed 2 bases and J shed 5 bases, with 13 bases lying between them. The CDR3 sequence is 14 residues long. In germline, CDR1 is MDHEN, CDR2 SYDVKM. The sequence was obtained from a man between 65 and 80 years old with rheumatoid arthritis. The sample in question was CD8+ T cells sorted from blood, obtained at a follow-up visit. This chain uses TRBV28 with TRBJ2-7; D may be TRBD1 or TRBD2 (5 bases each). CDR3 sequence reads: CASSLQGPEDEQYF. The DNA of the CDR3 is TGTGCCAGCAGTTTACAGGGACCGGAGGACGAGCAGTACTTC.